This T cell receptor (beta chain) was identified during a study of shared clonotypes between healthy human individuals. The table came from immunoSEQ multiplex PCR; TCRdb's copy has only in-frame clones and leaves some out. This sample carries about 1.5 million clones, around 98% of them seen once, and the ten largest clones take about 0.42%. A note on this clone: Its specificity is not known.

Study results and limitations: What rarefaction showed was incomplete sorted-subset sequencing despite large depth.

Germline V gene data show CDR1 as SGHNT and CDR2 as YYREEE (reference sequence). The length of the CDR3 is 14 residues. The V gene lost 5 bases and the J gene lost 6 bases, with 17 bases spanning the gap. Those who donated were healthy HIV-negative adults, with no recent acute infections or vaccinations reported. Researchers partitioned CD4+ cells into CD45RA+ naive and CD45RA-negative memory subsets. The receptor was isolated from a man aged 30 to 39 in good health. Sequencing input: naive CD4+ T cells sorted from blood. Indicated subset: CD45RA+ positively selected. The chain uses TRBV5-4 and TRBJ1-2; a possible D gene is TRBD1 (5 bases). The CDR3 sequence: CASRPARGGNGYTF. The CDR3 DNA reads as TGTGCCAGCAGACCAGCCCGTGGGGGGAATGGCTACACCTTC.